This T cell receptor beta chain was sequenced during a study of identical twins. Overall study findings and caveats: In monozygotic twins, models underestimated the sharing of out-of-frame TCR alpha. Findings came from cross-sectional statistics, without long-term follow-up of donors.

This clonotype was detected ten times or more. As yet, its antigen is unknown. TCRdb re-derived calls from the 5' RACE reads in MiXCR, one entry per CDR3 protein. The top ten clones hold roughly 12% of a sample with 350,000 to 450,000 distinct CDR3 sequences, around 20% of them seen once. The V and J ends lost 3 bases and 2 bases, in that order; junction bases with no gene match: 4. The CDR3 is 14 residues long. The chain has TRBV12-3 or TRBV12-4 and TRBJ2-7; TRBD2 aligns across 7 bases. This clonotype was obtained from a man aged 45-65 years in good health. The sample was naive T cells sorted from blood. CDR3 bases: TGTGCCAGCAGTTTCGGGGGGATAGCCTACGAGCAGTACTTC. It specifies CASSFGGIAYEQYF.